Listed below are T cell receptor beta chains from one sample, sequenced in a study of preoperative IRX-2 immunotherapy in early breast cancer. Sequencing was performed with immunoSEQ multiplex PCR; in TCRdb, only in-frame clones are kept and a portion is missing. The sample comprises some 22,000 clones, roughly 96% of which are singletons, and 15% to 20% rests with the top ten. The source was tumor tissue, collected after IRX-2 immunotherapy. These receptors all stem from a human donor with breast cancer. The CDR3 runs from the conserved cysteine through the conserved F or W. The order of the fields is V gene, J gene, D gene, clone size, CDR3 protein, CDR3 DNA. A D gene is named only where the DNA matches it firmly. Clone size is shown for a subset of rows, as once, few, many or a class of expanded clone.

V gene: TRBV9; J gene: TRBJ1-1; D gene: NA; clone size: once; CDR3 protein: CASGGELGMNTEAFF; CDR3 DNA: TGTGCCAGCGGGGGGGAGCTGGGCATGAACACTGAAGCTTTCTTT
V gene: TRBV4-1; J gene: TRBJ2-7; D gene: NA; clone size: NA; CDR3 protein: CASSQEPEARVYEQYF; CDR3 DNA: TGCGCCAGCAGCCAAGAGCCCGAGGCTAGGGTCTACGAGCAGTACTTC
V gene: TRBV27; J gene: TRBJ1-5; D gene: TRBD1; clone size: NA; CDR3 protein: CASSPLYRGSNQPQHF; CDR3 DNA: TGTGCCAGCAGTCCTCTCTACAGGGGTAGCAATCAGCCCCAGCATTTT
V gene: TRBV11-2; J gene: TRBJ1-1; D gene: NA; clone size: NA; CDR3 protein: CASSLPMNTEAFF; CDR3 DNA: TGTGCCAGCAGCTTACCCATGAACACTGAAGCTTTCTTT
V gene: TRBV12-5; J gene: TRBJ1-4; D gene: NA; clone size: NA; CDR3 protein: CASGLELDEKLFF; CDR3 DNA: TGTGCTAGTGGTTTGGAATTAGATGAAAAACTGTTTTTT
V gene: TRBV13; J gene: TRBJ2-7; D gene: NA; clone size: NA; CDR3 protein: CASSLWVSYEQYF; CDR3 DNA: TGTGCCAGCAGCTTGTGGGTTTCCTACGAGCAGTACTTC
V gene: TRBV27; J gene: TRBJ1-1; D gene: NA; clone size: NA; CDR3 protein: CASSWYMDTEAFF; CDR3 DNA: TGTGCCAGCAGTTGGTACATGGACACTGAAGCTTTCTTT
V gene: TRBV27; J gene: TRBJ2-7; D gene: NA; clone size: NA; CDR3 protein: CASSFLRAGSYEQYF; CDR3 DNA: TGTGCCAGCAGTTTCTTGCGGGCCGGCTCCTACGAGCAGTACTTC
V gene: TRBV11-3; J gene: TRBJ2-5; D gene: TRBD1; clone size: NA; CDR3 protein: CASSRGQGQETQYF; CDR3 DNA: TGTGCCAGCAGCCGAGGACAGGGGCAAGAGACCCAGTACTTC
V gene: TRBV6-5; J gene: TRBJ2-3; D gene: TRBD2; clone size: once; CDR3 protein: CASRPPGGTDTQYF; CDR3 DNA: TGTGCCAGCAGACCACCGGGAGGGACAGATACGCAGTATTTT
V gene: TRBV4-2; J gene: TRBJ2-7; D gene: TRBD2; clone size: NA; CDR3 protein: CASSWGGGGSSYEQYF; CDR3 DNA: TGTGCCAGCAGCTGGGGAGGTGGCGGGAGCTCCTACGAGCAGTACTTC
V gene: TRBV7-2; J gene: TRBJ2-2; D gene: NA; clone size: NA; CDR3 protein: CASSSFGSSANTGELFF; CDR3 DNA: TGTGCCAGCAGCTCCTTCGGGAGTAGCGCGAACACCGGGGAGCTGTTTTTT
V gene: TRBV4-1; J gene: TRBJ2-7; D gene: TRBD2; clone size: NA; CDR3 protein: CASSQGPGLAGGPITYEQYF; CDR3 DNA: TGCGCCAGCAGCCAAGGGCCGGGACTAGCGGGAGGGCCGATAACCTACGAGCAGTACTTC
V gene: TRBV11-1; J gene: TRBJ2-3; D gene: NA; clone size: NA; CDR3 protein: CASSWARVQVADTQYF; CDR3 DNA: TGTGCCAGCAGCTGGGCCAGGGTCCAGGTGGCAGATACGCAGTATTTT
V gene: TRBV30; J gene: TRBJ1-5; D gene: TRBD1; clone size: NA; CDR3 protein: CAWSVGGQPQHF; CDR3 DNA: TGTGCCTGGAGTGTAGGGGGCCAGCCCCAGCATTTT
V gene: TRBV2; J gene: TRBJ1-1; D gene: TRBD1; clone size: NA; CDR3 protein: CASIDREGTEAFF; CDR3 DNA: TGTGCCAGCATCGACAGGGAGGGCACTGAAGCTTTCTTT
V gene: TRBV4-3; J gene: TRBJ2-7; D gene: NA; clone size: NA; CDR3 protein: CASSQERVSSYEQYF; CDR3 DNA: TGCGCCAGCAGCCAAGAGAGAGTTAGCTCCTACGAGCAGTACTTC
V gene: TRBV30; J gene: TRBJ2-7; D gene: NA; clone size: NA; CDR3 protein: CAWRRLTSYEQYF; CDR3 DNA: TGTGCCTGGAGAAGGCTAACTTCCTACGAGCAGTACTTC
V gene: TRBV10-3; J gene: TRBJ2-5; D gene: TRBD1; clone size: NA; CDR3 protein: CAIKKGADPKETQYF; CDR3 DNA: TGTGCCATCAAGAAGGGGGCGGACCCCAAAGAGACCCAGTACTTC
V gene: TRBV11-2; J gene: TRBJ1-4; D gene: TRBD1; clone size: NA; CDR3 protein: CASSPTGFFGEKLFF; CDR3 DNA: TGTGCCAGCAGCCCGACAGGGTTCTTTGGGGAAAAACTGTTTTTT
V gene: TRBV5-1; J gene: TRBJ2-3; D gene: TRBD2; clone size: NA; CDR3 protein: CASSVSGGAYADTQYF; CDR3 DNA: TGCGCCAGCAGCGTAAGCGGGGGGGCCTACGCAGATACGCAGTATTTT
V gene: TRBV19; J gene: TRBJ1-6; D gene: NA; clone size: NA; CDR3 protein: CASSGLYNSPLHF; CDR3 DNA: TGTGCCAGTAGTGGGCTCTATAATTCACCCCTCCACTTT
V gene: TRBV11-3; J gene: TRBJ2-1; D gene: TRBD2; clone size: NA; CDR3 protein: CASSLGVTSGSKGEQFF; CDR3 DNA: TGTGCCAGCAGCTTAGGGGTCACTAGCGGGAGTAAGGGTGAGCAGTTCTTC
V gene: TRBV5-1; J gene: TRBJ2-7; D gene: NA; clone size: NA; CDR3 protein: CASSLSLAYEQYF; CDR3 DNA: TGCGCCAGCAGCTTGAGCCTAGCCTACGAGCAGTACTTC
V gene: TRBV4-1; J gene: TRBJ2-1; D gene: NA; clone size: NA; CDR3 protein: CASSFSAERYNEQFF; CDR3 DNA: TGCGCCAGCAGCTTTAGCGCCGAGAGGTACAATGAGCAGTTCTTC
V gene: TRBV19; J gene: TRBJ2-3; D gene: NA; clone size: NA; CDR3 protein: CASTITDTQYF; CDR3 DNA: TGTGCCAGTACCATCACAGATACGCAGTATTTT
V gene: TRBV5-5; J gene: TRBJ2-7; D gene: NA; clone size: NA; CDR3 protein: CASNPFLGEQYF; CDR3 DNA: TGTGCCAGCAACCCCTTTCTGGGGGAGCAGTACTTC
V gene: TRBV7-9; J gene: TRBJ2-5; D gene: NA; clone size: NA; CDR3 protein: CASSPLEKTQYF; CDR3 DNA: TGTGCCAGCAGCCCACTGGAAAAGACCCAGTACTTC
V gene: TRBV19; J gene: TRBJ2-3; D gene: NA; clone size: NA; CDR3 protein: CASSLQGPDTQYF; CDR3 DNA: TGTGCCAGTAGTTTACAGGGTCCAGATACGCAGTATTTT
V gene: TRBV29-1; J gene: TRBJ2-1; D gene: NA; clone size: NA; CDR3 protein: CSVPLGLWGLF; CDR3 DNA: TGCAGCGTTCCCCTAGGCCTTTGGGGACTCTTC
V gene: TRBV10-3; J gene: TRBJ1-6; D gene: NA; clone size: NA; CDR3 protein: CAISEPGSLTYNSPLHF; CDR3 DNA: TGTGCCATCAGTGAGCCCGGGTCGTTAACTTATAATTCACCCCTCCACTTT
V gene: TRBV18; J gene: TRBJ2-7; D gene: NA; clone size: NA; CDR3 protein: CASSPRGSPYEQYF; CDR3 DNA: TGTGCCAGCTCACCACGGGGCTCGCCTTACGAGCAGTACTTC
V gene: TRBV19; J gene: TRBJ1-5; D gene: NA; clone size: NA; CDR3 protein: CASSGTRGAGQPQHF; CDR3 DNA: TGTGCCAGTAGTGGGACCAGGGGCGCAGGTCAGCCCCAGCATTTT
V gene: TRBV6-5; J gene: TRBJ1-4; D gene: NA; clone size: NA; CDR3 protein: CASSADAGEKLFF; CDR3 DNA: TGTGCCAGCAGTGCCGATGCGGGGGAAAAACTGTTTTTT
V gene: TRBV19; J gene: TRBJ2-3; D gene: TRBD2; clone size: NA; CDR3 protein: CASRNRLAGTDTQYF; CDR3 DNA: TGTGCCAGTAGGAACCGACTAGCGGGCACAGATACGCAGTATTTT
V gene: TRBV6-1; J gene: TRBJ1-2; D gene: NA; clone size: NA; CDR3 protein: CASSEMLAALGYTF; CDR3 DNA: TGTGCCAGCAGTGAAATGTTAGCGGCTTTGGGCTACACCTTC
V gene: TRBV19; J gene: TRBJ2-7; D gene: TRBD1; clone size: NA; CDR3 protein: CASTPGQGATSRDEQYF; CDR3 DNA: TGTGCCAGTACCCCGGGACAGGGGGCGACATCCAGAGACGAGCAGTACTTC
V gene: TRBV20-1; J gene: TRBJ2-1; D gene: NA; clone size: NA; CDR3 protein: CSAKSRDEQFF; CDR3 DNA: TGCAGTGCTAAATCTAGAGATGAGCAGTTCTTC